These 14 T cell receptor beta chains came from one sample sequenced in a study of blood T cells in healthy people across ages. Primed by a sample-barcoded 5' primer and a J-beta primer mix, a second PCR proceeded for about 7 to 11 cycles. From the 5' RACE reads, TCRdb called clonotypes with MiXCR, one entry per CDR3 protein. The table includes some 1 million distinct CDR3 sequences, around 43% detected once. The sequenced sample was blood. All receptors come from a woman aged 55-69 years in good health.

With regard to this clonotype: Sequence at one end of the junction differs from germline and may be a read error. The rearrangement uses TRBV3-1 and TRBJ1-4; unclear D gene. Per germline, CDR1 LGHDT and CDR2 YNNKEL (reference sequence). The CDR3 is 12 residues long. CDR3 nucleotides: TGTGCCAGCAGTCCCGGAAATGGAAAACTGTTTTTT. Residues: CASSPGNGKLFF.

The gene calls are TRBV27 and TRBJ2-5; possible D gene TRBD1, 6 bases. The CDR3 sequence is 16 residues long. Germline assignment: CDR1 MNHEY and CDR2 SMNVEV (reference sequence). Trimming took off 3 bases at V and 1 base at J, with 15 bases between the two ends. CDR3 nucleotides: TGTGCCAGCAGTTTTTTGGGGGCAGGGATCCAAGAGACCCAGTACTTC. As protein: CASSFLGAGIQETQYF.

The chain is built from TRBV24-1 and TRBJ2-1, with 9 bases lining up with TRBD2. V lost 9 bases, J lost 6 bases, and 8 bases stayed unmatched. The CDR3 runs to 14 residues. Germline CDR1 and CDR2: KGHDR and SFDVKD. CDR3 DNA sequence: TGTGCCACCGCCGGGACTAGCAACGTCAATGAGCAGTTCTTC. It codes for CATAGTSNVNEQFF.

V gene TRBV12-5 combines with J gene TRBJ2-1, with TRBD2 identical over 12 bases. The CDR3 loop spans 15 amino acids. CDR1 is LGHNT and CDR2 is FRNRAP in the germline V gene. V lost 5 bases and J lost 4; bases outside the gene matches: 3. CDR3 in amino acids: CASGLGLAGYNEQFF. CDR3 sequence (DNA): TGTGCTAGTGGTCTTGGACTAGCGGGATACAATGAGCAGTTCTTC.

This clonotype was counted a few times. This chain links TRBV20-1 with TRBJ2-1; D uncertain. Germline CDR1 reads DFQATT; CDR2 reads SNEGSKA (reference sequence). This CDR3 has 11 residues. V was shortened by 2 bases and J by 9 bases, with 8 bases between the two germline ends. CDR3 nucleotide sequence: TGCAGTGCTAGATATGGCAGTGAGCAGTTCTTC. Translated, it gives CSARYGSEQFF.

This sequence joins TRBV27 and TRBJ2-7; D might be TRBD2 (6 bases). This CDR3 has 14 amino acids. Germline V gene sequence: CDR1 MNHEY, CDR2 SMNVEV (reference sequence). The germline V and J ends were trimmed by 6 bases and 2 bases, with 14 bases remaining between them. CDR3 nucleotide sequence: TGTGCCAGCAGACTAGCCATTCGACCCTACGAGCAGTACTTC. Its protein is CASRLAIRPYEQYF.

The V gene is TRBV7-9, the J gene TRBJ2-5, with D tentatively TRBD1 or TRBD2 (6 bases each). V dropped 4 bases and J dropped 13 bases, with 16 bases sitting between them. CDR1 and CDR2 from the germline V gene are SEHNR and FQNEAQ (reference sequence). This CDR3 has 12 amino acids. DNA of the CDR3: TGTGCCAGCAGCTCTTCAGGGGAGGTACTGTACTTC. Its translation is CASSSSGEVLYF.

There are a few counts of this clonotype. The gene calls are TRBV20-1 and TRBJ2-1; 8 bases are shared with TRBD2. Germline assignment: CDR1 DFQATT and CDR2 SNEGSKA (reference sequence). This CDR3 has 16 residues. Trimming at V came to 3 bases and at J to 4 bases, leaving 11 bases not matched to a gene. CDR3 sequence: CSASQVGRARYNEQFF. The CDR3 coding sequence is TGCAGTGCTAGTCAGGTCGGGAGGGCCCGTTACAATGAGCAGTTCTTC.

The chain employs TRBV5-6 and TRBJ1-2; 8 bases map to TRBD1. This CDR3 region has 15 residues. Germline V gene lookup returns CDR1 SGHDT and CDR2 YYEEEE. The V gene end was trimmed by 2 bases and the J gene end by 3 bases; junction bases not matched to a gene: 6. The CDR3 here is CASSFQGARYYGYTF. In DNA form, the CDR3 reads TGTGCCAGCAGCTTTCAGGGGGCGCGGTACTATGGCTACACCTTC.

The CDR3 spells CASTGEGDLPLHF. CDR3 bases: TGTGCCAGCACCGGAGAGGGGGATTTACCCCTCCACTTT. This chain joins TRBV12-3 or TRBV12-4 and TRBJ1-6; D is perhaps TRBD1 (6 bases). CDR3 length equals 13 residues. The V end lost 7 bases, the J end lost 12 bases, and 16 bases lay between the germline ends.

This chain joins TRBV9 and TRBJ2-2; D is ambiguous. The germline V gene has CDR1 SGDLS and CDR2 YYNGEE. There are 11 residues in the CDR3. V lost 4 bases to trimming and J lost 8 bases, with 6 bases between them. In DNA form, the CDR3 reads TGTGCCAGCAGCCAATGGGGGGAGCTGTTTTTT. As protein: CASSQWGELFF.

The chain employs TRBV15 and TRBJ1-5; D call uncertain. V was clipped by 0 bases and J by 4 bases, with 10 bases between them. Per germline, CDR1 LNHNV and CDR2 YYDKDF (reference sequence). This CDR3 is 15 amino acids long. CDR3 coding DNA: TGTGCCACCAGCAGAGATCGGCTTGGTAATCAGCCCCAGCATTTT. It is translated as CATSRDRLGNQPQHF.

The chain has TRBV20-1 and TRBJ2-7; no clear D. V was trimmed by 1 base and J by 3 bases, leaving 19 bases between them. The CDR3 extends over 16 amino acids. Per the germline V gene, CDR1 is DFQATT and CDR2 is SNEGSKA (reference sequence). The CDR3 reads CSARGVGAQDGYEQYF. For the CDR3, the DNA is TGCAGTGCTAGAGGCGTCGGTGCTCAAGATGGCTACGAGCAGTACTTC.

The chain links TRBV20-1 to TRBJ2-5; 10 bases line up with TRBD1. The CDR3 runs 15 residues. Germline CDR1 and CDR2: DFQATT and SNEGSKA (reference sequence). V trimming: 1 base; J trimming: 3 bases; junction bases outside the gene matches: 5. The CDR3, as DNA: TGCAGTGCTAGAGGCGACAGGGGGCGAAAAGAGACCCAGTACTTC. Translation gives CSARGDRGRKETQYF.